A selection of T cell receptor beta chains follows, all from one sample in a study of radiation and T cells in renal cell carcinoma. Profiled with immunoSEQ multiplex PCR; TCRdb holds only in-frame clones, not every one. This repertoire shows around 170,000 clones, about 88% found once; its top ten account for approximately 10%. The source was blood, collected from a patient whose treatment included radiotherapy and nephrectomy. The receptors come from a woman in her forties or fifties with renal cell carcinoma. Both conserved end residues are part of each CDR3. The D gene is left open where the match is weak. A clone size is listed for some rows: how often the clone was seen (once, few, many), or a class if it is expanded.

clone size	D gene	V gene	J gene	CDR3 DNA	CDR3 protein
.	.	TRBV6-8	TRBJ2-7	TGTGCCAGCACGCCACCACAGGGTGAGGTCCACGAGCAGTACTTC	CASTPPQGEVHEQYF
.	.	TRBV27	TRBJ2-1	TGTGCCAGCATGATGAGCTCCTACAATGAGCAGTTCTTC	CASMMSSYNEQFF
.	.	TRBV2	TRBJ1-5	TGTGCCAGCGGGGGGTCGAGGCCAAGGCCCCAGCATTTT	CASGGSRPRPQHF
.	.	TRBV2	TRBJ1-5	TGTGCCAGCAGTGCAGGGACGGCAGATAGCAATCAGCCCCAGCATTTT	CASSAGTADSNQPQHF
.	.	TRBV12-5	TRBJ2-1	TGTGCTAGTGGTTTGGGGCAGGGAAGATCGTTCTTC	CASGLGQGRSFF
.	TRBD2	TRBV7-2	TRBJ2-5	TGTGCCAGCAGCTTCGGGGGGACCCAAGAGACCCAGTACTTC	CASSFGGTQETQYF
.	TRBD1	TRBV18	TRBJ2-2	TGTGCCAGCTCACTGACAGGGCGGGACACCGGGGAGCTGTTTTTT	CASSLTGRDTGELFF
.	.	TRBV4-2	TRBJ1-1	TGTGCCAGCAGCCAGGCTGGGGTAGGGACTGAAGCTTTCTTT	CASSQAGVGTEAFF
once	.	TRBV4-2	TRBJ1-3	TGTGCCAGCAGCCAAGGCGCCTCTGGAAACACCATATATTTT	CASSQGASGNTIYF
.	TRBD2	TRBV11-3	TRBJ2-5	TGTGCCAGCAGCTTAACTCTCGGACTAGCGGCCGAAGAGACCCAGTACTTC	CASSLTLGLAAEETQYF
.	.	TRBV7-9	TRBJ2-5	TGTGCCAGCAGCTTAGCAGGACCGCAAGAGACCCAGTACTTC	CASSLAGPQETQYF
.	.	TRBV18	TRBJ2-7	TGTGCCAGCTCACTTAACGCCAGGAGCTCCTACGAGCAGTACTTC	CASSLNARSSYEQYF
.	TRBD1	TRBV6-5	TRBJ1-2	TGTGCCAGCAGTTACGGGGACAGGGTCTATGGCTACACCTTC	CASSYGDRVYGYTF
few	.	TRBV6-5	TRBJ1-2	TGTGCCAGCAGTTCCCGCCTCGATTCAGGGTATGGCTACACCTTC	CASSSRLDSGYGYTF
.	.	TRBV5-5	TRBJ2-7	TGTGCCAGCAGCTTGGTGGTAGCTGTCTACGAGCAGTACTTC	CASSLVVAVYEQYF
.	.	TRBV7-2	TRBJ1-2	TGTGCCAGCAGTCGGGACATCTCTAACTATGGCTACACCTTC	CASSRDISNYGYTF